This TCR beta chain stems from a study of T-cell memory formation after mild COVID-19. Study information: TCR clusters largely stayed donor specific. Overall study findings and caveats: Clones that contracted from day 15 to 85 had balanced CD4/CD8; later expanders were CD4+ biased. What remained unconfirmed was the SARS-CoV-2 specificity of second-wave clones peaking on day 37.

Each CDR3 protein gets one entry after TCRdb re-called the 5' RACE reads with MiXCR. The sample includes a few hundred thousand distinct CDR3 sequences, 16% of them seen just once. Germline V CDR1 and CDR2: SGHTA, FQGNSA. V was trimmed by 2 bases and J by 4 bases, leaving 5 bases between them. CDR3 length equals 12 residues. This clonotype was seen a handful of times. The antigen is not known. The receptor was isolated from a man in his late teens or twenties who had mild COVID-19 (a few samples of this study predate the infection). Cell type and time point are not known. Input material: PBMCs or a T cell subset sorted from them (not recorded which). The rearrangement joins TRBV7-2 to TRBJ1-1; D gene uncertain. CDR3: CASSLQSTEAFF. In DNA form, the CDR3 reads TGTGCCAGCAGCTTACAATCCACTGAAGCTTTCTTT.